This T cell receptor beta chain was sequenced during a study of monozygotic twins with inflammatory bowel disease. General study findings and limits: The data did not back a single strong IBD-associated clonotype or signal.

This CDR3 has 14 amino acids. Germline CDR1 reads LGHNA; CDR2 reads YSLEER. UMIs that had a 6-nucleotide sample barcode were put in using template switching. TCRdb reanalyzed the 5' RACE reads, giving one entry per CDR3 protein sequence and no DNA. Its clone listing holds just under 45,000 distinct CDR3 sequences. About this clonotype itself: Its cognate antigen is unknown.

This sequence was found in a human donor with ulcerative colitis or Crohn's disease, or a healthy co-twin of an affected twin (not recorded which). The specimen sequenced was blood. The J gene is TRBJ1-2, the V gene TRBV4-3. The CDR3 protein is CASSQSIYGYGYTF.